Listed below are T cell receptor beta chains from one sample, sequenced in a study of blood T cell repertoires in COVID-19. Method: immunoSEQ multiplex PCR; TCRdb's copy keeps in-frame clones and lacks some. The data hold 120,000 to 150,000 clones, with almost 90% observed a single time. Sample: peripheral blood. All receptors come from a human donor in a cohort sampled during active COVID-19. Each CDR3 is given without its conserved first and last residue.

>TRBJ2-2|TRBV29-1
SVGRGGELF
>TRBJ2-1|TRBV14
ASSQVFGGGLNEQF
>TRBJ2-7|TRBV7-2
ASSNQQGTYEQY
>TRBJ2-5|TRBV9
ASSAGQGLWETQY
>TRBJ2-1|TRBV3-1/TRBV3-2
ASSQEGTGFEEQF
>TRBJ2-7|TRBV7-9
ASSTSGLPGYEQY
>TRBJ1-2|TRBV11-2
ASSLRSGVSLYGYT
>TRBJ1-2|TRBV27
ASSSIGRSRYGYT
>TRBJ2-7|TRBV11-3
ASSFQGRTYEQY
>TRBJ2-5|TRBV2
ASMGLAGGFGETQY
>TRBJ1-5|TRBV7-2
ASSSRDRVNQPQH
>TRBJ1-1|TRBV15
ATSRDLTANTEAF
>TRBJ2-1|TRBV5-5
ASSLARLADSSYNEQF
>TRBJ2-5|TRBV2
ASSVGSQETQY
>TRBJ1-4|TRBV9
ASSVTGRANEKLF
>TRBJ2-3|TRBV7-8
ASSLAPGSGGASESTDTQY
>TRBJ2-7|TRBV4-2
ASSLGLAGAYEQY